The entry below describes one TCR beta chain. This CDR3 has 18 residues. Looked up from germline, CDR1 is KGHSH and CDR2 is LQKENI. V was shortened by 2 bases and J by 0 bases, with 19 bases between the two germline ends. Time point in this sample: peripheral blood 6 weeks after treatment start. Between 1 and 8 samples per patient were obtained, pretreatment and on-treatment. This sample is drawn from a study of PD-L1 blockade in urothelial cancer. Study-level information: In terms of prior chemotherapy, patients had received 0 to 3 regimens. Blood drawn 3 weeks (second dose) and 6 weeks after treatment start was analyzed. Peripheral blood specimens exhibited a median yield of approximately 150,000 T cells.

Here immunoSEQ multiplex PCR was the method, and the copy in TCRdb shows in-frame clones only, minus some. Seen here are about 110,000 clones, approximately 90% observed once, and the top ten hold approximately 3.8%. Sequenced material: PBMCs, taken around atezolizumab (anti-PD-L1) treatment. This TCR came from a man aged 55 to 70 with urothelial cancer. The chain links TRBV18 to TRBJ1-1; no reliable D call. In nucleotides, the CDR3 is TGTGCCAGCTCACCATGGGCCGGGGAGGATGGTATGAACACTGAAGCTTTCTTT. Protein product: CASSPWAGEDGMNTEAFF.